This T cell receptor (beta chain) is from a study of cytomegalovirus exposure and HLA in healthy donors. The wider study: About 179 million T cells yielded fewer than 120 million unique TCR beta sequences in earlier analysis.

Of note for this clone: Its antigen is as yet unknown.

60 Vbeta and 13 Jbeta primers were used in PCR. Some clones are missing from TCRdb's copy, which holds only in-frame ones; the method was immunoSEQ multiplex PCR. The sample includes some 150,000 clones, roughly 76% of them seen just once. Germline-derived CDR1 and CDR2 are SGHTA and FQGNSA. V was pared by 5 bases and J by 3 bases, with 17 bases between. The CDR3 length is 15 residues. Findings of the study overall: CMV serostatus stood as the only immune exposure information on hand. Further analysis, carried out later, found HLA-associated TCR beta chains more clonally expanded than equally common other chains. Indistinguishable V segments, including TRBV6-2 and TRBV6-3, were excluded.

The sample comprised PBMCs. This clonotype was sampled from a man aged 55 to 70 in good health and CMV-seronegative. The gene calls are TRBV7-2 and TRBJ2-7, with TRBD1 as a possible D gene (5 bases). In DNA form, the CDR3 reads TGTGCCAGCAGCCCTCTCCTGACAGACGTCTACGAGCAGTACTTC. Amino acid sequence: CASSPLLTDVYEQYF.